One and the same sample provided the 9 T cell receptor beta chains below, sequenced in a study of T cell responses to AZD1222 COVID-19 vaccine. This table comes from immunoSEQ multiplex PCR, and its TCRdb copy is limited to in-frame clones, with some not included. The sample carries 90,000 to 120,000 clones, around 93% recorded once. Here the sequenced sample was peripheral blood, taken 28 days after the second AZD1222 dose. These receptors were taken from an adult who received the AZD1222 COVID-19 vaccine.

CDR3 coding DNA: TGTGCCAGCAGCTTAGTACGGGAGACCCAGTACTTC. Translated, it gives CASSLVRETQYF. The V gene is TRBV11-2, the J gene TRBJ2-5; D call uncertain. Germline V gene lookup returns CDR1 SGHAT and CDR2 FQNNGV. With 1 base removed from V and 5 bases from J, the gap between germline ends came to 5 bases. The CDR3 has 12 residues.

This chain links TRBV29-1 with TRBJ2-3; D is possibly TRBD2 (6 bases). Per the germline V gene, CDR1 is SQVTM and CDR2 is ANQGSEA. The ends were cut back, 5 bases at V and 5 bases at J, with 11 bases in the middle. The CDR3 sequence is 12 residues long. CDR3 coding DNA: TGCAGCGTTAGGAGGGCTTTAGATACGCAGTATTTT. As protein: CSVRRALDTQYF.

The rearrangement joins TRBV27 to TRBJ2-3, with a tentative D call TRBD1 (6 bases). CDR3 length: 15 amino acids. Deletions cut 3 bases from V and 0 bases from J, with 10 bases between. Germline-derived CDR1 and CDR2 are MNHEY and SMNVEV (reference sequence). The CDR3 loop reads CASSLWGPSTDTQYF. The CDR3 DNA is TGTGCCAGCAGTTTGTGGGGGCCTAGCACAGATACGCAGTATTTT.

The chain is built from TRBV6-6 and TRBJ1-3; D not certain. This CDR3 is built from 14 residues. Trimming shortened V by 3 bases and J by 0 bases, and 6 bases separated the two germline ends. The germline gives CDR1 MNHNY, CDR2 SVGAGI (reference sequence). The CDR3 here is CASSYGNSGNTIYF. The CDR3 DNA reads as TGTGCCAGCAGTTATGGTAACTCTGGAAACACCATATATTTT.

V is TRBV18 and J is TRBJ2-5, with 9 bases lining up with TRBD1. This CDR3 contains 14 residues. The V and J ends lost 2 bases and 4 bases, in that order; junction bases with no gene match: 2. CDR1 is KGHSH, CDR2 LQKENI, per germline. CDR3 DNA: TGTGCCAGCTCACCAAAGACAGGGGGAGAGACCCAGTACTTC. Its translation is CASSPKTGGETQYF. Combining the CDR3 with reference TRBV18 and TRBJ2-5 gives the whole variable domain NAGVMQNPRHLVRRRGQEARLRCSPMKGHSHVYWYRQLPEEGLKFMVYLQKENIIDESGMPKERFSAEFPKEGPSILRIQQVVRGDSAAYFCASSPKTGGETQYFGPGTRLLVL.

J is TRBJ2-2 and V is TRBV19; 7 bases match TRBD1. The trim removed 5 bases at V and 0 bases at J, leaving 6 bases unmatched. This CDR3 contains 16 residues. Germline V lookup: CDR1 LNHDA, CDR2 SQIVND (reference sequence). CDR3 amino acids: CASSHYGTANTGELFF. The CDR3 nucleotides read TGTGCCAGTAGTCATTACGGGACAGCGAACACCGGGGAGCTGTTTTTT. The whole variable domain, remainder taken from reference TRBV19 and TRBJ2-2, is DGGITQSPKYLFRKEGQNVTLSCEQNLNHDAMYWYRQDPGQGLRLIYYSQIVNDFQKGDIAEGYSVSREKKESFPLTVTSAQKNPTAFYLCASSHYGTANTGELFFGEGSRLTVL.

V is TRBV18 and J is TRBJ1-5; unclear D gene. CDR3 size: 15 residues. Trimming stripped 3 bases from V and 6 bases from J, with 15 bases between. CDR1 is KGHSH and CDR2 is LQKENI in the germline V gene. This CDR3 reads CASSPYVQAGQPQHF. The CDR3 DNA reads as TGTGCCAGCTCACCCTACGTCCAGGCGGGTCAGCCCCAGCATTTT.

J is TRBJ1-6 and V is TRBV6-1; no clear D. Germline CDR1 reads MNHNS; CDR2 reads SASEGT. V was pared by 2 bases and J by 5 bases, with 19 bases between. The CDR3 extends over 18 amino acids. CDR3 loop: CASSEKTSLKWNNSPLHF. The DNA for the CDR3 is TGTGCCAGCAGTGAAAAAACGAGCTTAAAGTGGAATAATTCACCCCTCCACTTT.

This clone came up a few times. The genes are TRBV6-5 and TRBJ2-7; 10 bases map to TRBD2. V shed 7 bases and J 0 bases; nucleotides not matched to a gene: 3. Germline-derived CDR1 and CDR2 are MNHEY and SVGAGI. The CDR3 runs 14 residues. CDR3 loop: CASKASGGSYEQYF. The CDR3 DNA reads as TGTGCCAGCAAGGCTAGCGGGGGCTCCTACGAGCAGTACTTC.